This T cell receptor (beta chain) appears in the sequencing data of a study of monozygotic twins with cystic fibrosis. V lost 3 bases, J lost 5 bases, and 8 bases stayed unmatched. The V gene's germline CDR1 is SGHDT and CDR2 YYEEEE. The CDR3 spans 16 residues. Study-level points and caveats: In 13 of 16 pairs, V gene usage was closest to the co-twin's.

Concerning this clone itself: What it binds is unknown.

Measured with immunoSEQ multiplex PCR; TCRdb has only the in-frame clones, and not every one. Counted here are about 9,500 clones, over 98% occurring once; the ten biggest clones make up under 0.3%. This TCR derives from a girl aged 2 to 9 with cystic fibrosis. The rearrangement uses TRBV5-6 and TRBJ1-3, with 10 bases aligning to TRBD1. Sequenced material: blood. CDR3 loop: CASSSNPGQGRNTIYF. CDR3 DNA: TGTGCCAGCAGCTCTAACCCGGGACAGGGGAGAAACACCATATATTTT.